The TCR beta chain under discussion was sequenced for a study of beta chain features in type 1 diabetes. In the study overall: Patients looked much like healthy donors when it came to age, gender and cell yields. The study's findings and limits: VDJ junctions from type 1 diabetes patients carried fewer insertions and larger deletions.

Cells sorted by CD45RO/CCR7/CD25/CD127/CD95/CD27 comprised CD4+ naive, central memory, regulatory and stem cell-like memory cells. This clone was recorded a few times. Its antigen remains unknown. Every isolated RNA sample was fully reverse transcribed, so sequencing captured expressed TCRB transcripts. Approximately 3.4 million reads, on average, came from each naive, central memory and regulatory T cell sample. Sequencing used immunoSEQ multiplex PCR; TCRdb keeps in-frame clones, though not all of them. The table has fewer than 150,000 clones, less than 9% seen once; the top ten hold about 1.3%. The germline CDR1 and CDR2 sequences are MNHEY and SMNVEV (reference sequence). The CDR3 is made up of 14 amino acids. V shed 5 bases and J shed 0 bases, with 8 bases lying between them.

Sample: central memory CD4+ T cells from blood. The receptor comes from a woman in her twenties or thirties in good health. This chain uses TRBV27 with TRBJ2-1; TRBD1 might be the D (6 bases). CDR3 sequence reads: CASSRGSSYNEQFF. CDR3 DNA: TGTGCCAGCAGTAGGGGGAGCTCCTACAATGAGCAGTTCTTC.